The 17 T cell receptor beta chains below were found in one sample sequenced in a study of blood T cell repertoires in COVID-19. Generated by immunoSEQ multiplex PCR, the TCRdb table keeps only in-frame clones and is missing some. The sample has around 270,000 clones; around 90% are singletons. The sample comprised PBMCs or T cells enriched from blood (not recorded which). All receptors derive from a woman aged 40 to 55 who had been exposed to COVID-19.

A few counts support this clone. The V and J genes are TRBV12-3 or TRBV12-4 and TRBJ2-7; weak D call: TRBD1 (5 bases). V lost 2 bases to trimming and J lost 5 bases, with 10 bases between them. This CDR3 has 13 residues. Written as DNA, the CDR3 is TGTGCCAGCAGTTTAAACAGGTGGAACGAGCAGTACTTC. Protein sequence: CASSLNRWNEQYF.

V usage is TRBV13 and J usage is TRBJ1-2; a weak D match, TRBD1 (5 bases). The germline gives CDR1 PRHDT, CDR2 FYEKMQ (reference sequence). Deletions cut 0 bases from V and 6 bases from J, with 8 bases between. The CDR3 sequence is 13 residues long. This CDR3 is CASSLGAGNGYTF. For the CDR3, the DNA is TGTGCCAGCAGCTTAGGTGCAGGGAATGGCTACACCTTC. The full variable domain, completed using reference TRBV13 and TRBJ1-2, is AAGVIQSPRHLIKEKRETATLKCYPIPRHDTVYWYQQGPGQDPQFLISFYEKMQSDKGSIPDRFSAQQFSDYHSELNMSSLELGDSALYFCASSLGAGNGYTFGSGTRLTVV.

The DNA for the CDR3 is TGTGCCAGCAGCTTAGAACGGGGAAATTCACCCCTCCACTTT. Translating gives CASSLERGNSPLHF. The V and J genes are TRBV7-2 and TRBJ1-6; D remains ambiguous. There are 14 residues in the CDR3. The germline V and J ends were trimmed by 1 base and 7 bases, with 8 bases remaining between them. Per the germline V gene, CDR1 is SGHTA and CDR2 is FQGNSA.

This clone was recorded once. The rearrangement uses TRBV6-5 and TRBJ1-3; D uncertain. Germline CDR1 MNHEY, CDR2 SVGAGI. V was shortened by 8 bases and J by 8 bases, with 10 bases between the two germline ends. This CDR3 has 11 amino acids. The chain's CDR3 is CASHPQYTIYF. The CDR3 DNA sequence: TGTGCCAGCCATCCACAATACACCATATATTTT.

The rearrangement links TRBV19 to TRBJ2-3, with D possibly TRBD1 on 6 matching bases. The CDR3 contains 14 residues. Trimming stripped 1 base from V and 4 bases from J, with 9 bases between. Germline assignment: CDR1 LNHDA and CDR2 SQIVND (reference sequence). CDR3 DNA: TGTGCCAGTAGTATAGTAGGGGGATCAGATACGCAGTATTTT. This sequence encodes CASSIVGGSDTQYF.

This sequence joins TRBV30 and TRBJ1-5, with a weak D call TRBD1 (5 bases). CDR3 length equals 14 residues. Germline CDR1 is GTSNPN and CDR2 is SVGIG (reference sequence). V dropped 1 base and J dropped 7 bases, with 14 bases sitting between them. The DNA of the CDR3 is TGTGCCTGGAGTGCTAAGGGGAAGACCCAGCCCCAGCATTTT. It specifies CAWSAKGKTQPQHF.

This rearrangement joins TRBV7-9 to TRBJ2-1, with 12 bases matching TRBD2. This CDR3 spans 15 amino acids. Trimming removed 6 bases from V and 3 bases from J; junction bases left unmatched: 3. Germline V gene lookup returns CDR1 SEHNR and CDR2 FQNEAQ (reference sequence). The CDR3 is CASRLTSGGYNEQFF. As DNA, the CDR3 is TGTGCCAGCAGGTTGACTAGCGGGGGCTACAATGAGCAGTTCTTC. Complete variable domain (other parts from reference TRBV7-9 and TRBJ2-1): DTGVSQNPRHKITKRGQNVTFRCDPISEHNRLYWYRQTLGQGPEFLTYFQNEAQLEKSRLLSDRFSAERPKGSFSTLEIQRTEQGDSAMYLCASRLTSGGYNEQFFGPGTRLTVL.

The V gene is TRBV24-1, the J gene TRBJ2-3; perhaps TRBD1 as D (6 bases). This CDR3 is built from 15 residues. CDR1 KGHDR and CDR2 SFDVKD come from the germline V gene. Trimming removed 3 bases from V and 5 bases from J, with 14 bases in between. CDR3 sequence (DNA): TGTGCCACCAGTGATCCCTCTCAGGGGAAAGATACGCAGTATTTT. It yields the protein CATSDPSQGKDTQYF.

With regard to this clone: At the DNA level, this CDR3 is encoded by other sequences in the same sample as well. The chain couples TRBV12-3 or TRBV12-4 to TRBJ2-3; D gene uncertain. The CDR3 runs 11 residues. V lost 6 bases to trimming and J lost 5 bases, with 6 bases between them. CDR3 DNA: TGTGCCAGCAGCCTCGGAGATACGCAGTATTTT. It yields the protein CASSLGDTQYF.

The CDR3 sequence is CASSQERQTQYF. CDR3 nucleotides: TGCGCCAGCAGCCAAGAGAGGCAGACCCAGTACTTC. V gene TRBV4-3 combines with J gene TRBJ2-5; D gene unclear. V lost 0 bases to trimming and J lost 6 bases, with 5 bases between them. Germline assignment: CDR1 LGHNA and CDR2 YSLEER. The length of the CDR3 is 12 residues.

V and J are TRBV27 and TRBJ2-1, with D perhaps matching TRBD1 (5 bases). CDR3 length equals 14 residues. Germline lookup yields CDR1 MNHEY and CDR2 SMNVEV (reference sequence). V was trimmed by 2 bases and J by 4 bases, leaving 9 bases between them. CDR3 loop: CASSLQGGYNEQFF. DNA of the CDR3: TGTGCCAGCAGTTTACAGGGTGGGTACAATGAGCAGTTCTTC.

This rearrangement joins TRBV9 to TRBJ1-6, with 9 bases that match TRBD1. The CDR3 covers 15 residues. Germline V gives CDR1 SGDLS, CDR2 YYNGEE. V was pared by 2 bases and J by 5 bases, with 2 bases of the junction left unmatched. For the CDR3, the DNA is TGTGCCAGCAGCGTCGGGACAGGGAATAATTCACCCCTCCACTTT. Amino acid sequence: CASSVGTGNNSPLHF.

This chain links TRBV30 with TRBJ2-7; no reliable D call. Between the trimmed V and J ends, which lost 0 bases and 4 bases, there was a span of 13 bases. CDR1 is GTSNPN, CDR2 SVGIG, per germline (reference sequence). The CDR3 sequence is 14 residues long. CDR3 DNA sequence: TGTGCCTGGAGTGTAGGTAGCCCTCCTTACGAGCAGTACTTC. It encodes CAWSVGSPPYEQYF.

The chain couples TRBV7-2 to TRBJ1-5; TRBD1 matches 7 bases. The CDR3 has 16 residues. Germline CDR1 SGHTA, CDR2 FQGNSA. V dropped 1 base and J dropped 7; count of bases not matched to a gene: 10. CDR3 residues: CASSLVGAGGRQPQHF. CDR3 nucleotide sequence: TGTGCCAGCAGCTTAGTGGGGGCAGGGGGTAGACAGCCCCAGCATTTT. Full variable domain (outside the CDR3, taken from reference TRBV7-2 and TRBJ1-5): GAGVSQSPSNKVTEKGKDVELRCDPISGHTALYWYRQSLGQGLEFLIYFQGNSAPDKSGLPSDRFSAERTGGSVSTLTIQRTQQEDSAVYLCASSLVGAGGRQPQHFGDGTRLSIL.

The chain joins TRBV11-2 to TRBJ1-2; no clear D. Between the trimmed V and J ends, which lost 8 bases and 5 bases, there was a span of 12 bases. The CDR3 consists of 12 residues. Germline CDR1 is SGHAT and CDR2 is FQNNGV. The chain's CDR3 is CASLGSPYGYTF. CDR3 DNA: TGTGCCAGCCTGGGCAGCCCGTATGGCTACACCTTC.

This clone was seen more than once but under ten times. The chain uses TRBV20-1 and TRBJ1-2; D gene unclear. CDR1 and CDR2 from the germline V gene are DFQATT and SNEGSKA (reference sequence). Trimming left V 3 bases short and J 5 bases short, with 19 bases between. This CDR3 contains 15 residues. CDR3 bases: TGCAGTGCTAGTGAAGGTGCGGCTTCTTTATATGGCTACACCTTC. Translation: CSASEGAASLYGYTF.

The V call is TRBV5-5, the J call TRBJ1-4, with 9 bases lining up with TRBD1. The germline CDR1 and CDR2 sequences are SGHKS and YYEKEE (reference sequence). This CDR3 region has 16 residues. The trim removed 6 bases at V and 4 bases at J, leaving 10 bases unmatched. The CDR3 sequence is CASTSLQGAVNEKLFF. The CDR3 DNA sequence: TGTGCCAGCACCTCACTACAGGGGGCGGTTAATGAAAAACTGTTTTTT. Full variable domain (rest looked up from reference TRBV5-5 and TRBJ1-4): DAGVTQSPTHLIKTRGQQVTLRCSPISGHKSVSWYQQVLGQGPQFIFQYYEKEERGRGNFPDRFSARQFPNYSSELNVNALLLGDSALYLCASTSLQGAVNEKLFFGSGTQLSVL.